This T cell receptor (beta chain) is drawn from a study of T cell changes during pregnancy in multiple sclerosis. The CDR3 is 19 amino acids. The ends lost 1 base at V and 0 bases at J; junction bases unmatched: 5. Per the germline V gene, CDR1 is LGHNA and CDR2 is YNFKEQ. Here immunoSEQ multiplex PCR was the method, and the copy in TCRdb shows in-frame clones only, minus some. This table has 37,000 or so clones, 91% appearing once. The gene calls are TRBV4-2 and TRBJ2-6, with 11 bases identical to TRBD1. The sequencing used CD4+ T cells from peripheral blood mononuclear cells, collected in the second trimester of pregnancy. The sequence came from a female donor in good health, enrolled as a control in a pregnancy study. CDR3 nucleotide sequence: TGTGCCAGCAGCCAAGGGACCGGGACAGGGGGCTCTGGGGCCAACGTCCTGACTTTC. As protein: CASSQGTGTGGSGANVLTF.